A selection of T cell receptor beta chains follows, all from one sample in a study of T-cell reconstitution after alpha-beta-depleted transplantation in children. TCRdb used MiXCR to reprocess the PCR reads, holding one entry per CDR3 protein. The sample contains 350,000 to 500,000 distinct CDR3 sequences, roughly 44% of which appear only once. Sample: PBMCs, taken before TCRalphabeta/CD19-depleted stem cell transplant. The receptors here all came from a girl aged 2 to 10 with aplastic anemia, due to receive a stem cell transplant. CDR3s include the opening cysteine and the closing phenylalanine or tryptophan.

v_call: TRBV20-1
cdr3_aa: CSASTGILGPQHF

v_call: TRBV6-1
cdr3_aa: CASSEAMFGGPGTGELFF

v_call: TRBV20-1
cdr3_aa: CSASRGTEAFF

v_call: TRBV5-1
cdr3_aa: CASSLAQRRQETQYF

v_call: TRBV7-8
cdr3_aa: CASSSGTPNTGELFF

v_call: TRBV30
cdr3_aa: CAWRFDKLLYNEQFF

v_call: TRBV11-1
cdr3_aa: CASSFTSGVTDTQYF

v_call: TRBV10-1
cdr3_aa: CASSPEAGISDTQYF

v_call: TRBV2
cdr3_aa: CASSEGPGGQYF

v_call: TRBV5-1
cdr3_aa: CASSLAPGLAGYNEQFF

v_call: TRBV4-2
cdr3_aa: CASSQGSGFQETQYF

v_call: TRBV20-1
cdr3_aa: CSSLGPSGRAGEQYF

v_call: TRBV7-6
cdr3_aa: CASSLGTGDTGELFF

v_call: TRBV14
cdr3_aa: CASSQARRPGLSNTGAFF

v_call: TRBV12-3/TRBV12-4
cdr3_aa: CASSLALREGTGELFF

v_call: TRBV12-3/TRBV12-4
cdr3_aa: CASDRVRSGELFF

v_call: TRBV5-1
cdr3_aa: CASSLSQVRANTGELFF

v_call: TRBV7-9
cdr3_aa: CASSSPGDGSTDTQYF

v_call: TRBV7-9
cdr3_aa: CASSPRGALGTDTQYF

v_call: TRBV9
cdr3_aa: CASSVEAGPREQYF

v_call: TRBV7-6
cdr3_aa: CASSTRPETQYF

v_call: TRBV10-3
cdr3_aa: CAIRPGQGFYDEQYF

v_call: TRBV10-3
cdr3_aa: CAISPDRASTDTQYF

v_call: TRBV5-1
cdr3_aa: CASSLADVSYEQYF

v_call: TRBV6-9
cdr3_aa: CASSYKTGATNEKLFF

v_call: TRBV29-1
cdr3_aa: CSVYSGPGELFF

v_call: TRBV20-1
cdr3_aa: CSASDTGTAYNEQFF

v_call: TRBV5-6
cdr3_aa: CASSLRRLAGVGDTQYF

v_call: TRBV5-4
cdr3_aa: CASSFGLAGGTSYNEQFF

v_call: TRBV28
cdr3_aa: CASSYPSGRAGELFF

v_call: TRBV6-1
cdr3_aa: CASRRSSYEQYF

v_call: TRBV20-1
cdr3_aa: CSAKRTSEPKRETQYF

v_call: TRBV28
cdr3_aa: CAAGRGTEAFF

v_call: TRBV11-2
cdr3_aa: CASSPRHRGLSGYTF

v_call: TRBV7-9
cdr3_aa: CASSLGQPSGPSRTQYF

v_call: TRBV6-2/TRBV6-3
cdr3_aa: CASREPGHPNYGYTF